The rows below give T cell receptor beta chains drawn from one sample of a study of T cells after yellow fever vaccination. TCRdb passed the 5' RACE reads through MiXCR, listing each CDR3 protein once. The profile shows about 340,000 distinct CDR3 sequences, under 15% of them singletons. The source material was CD4+ T cells sorted from PBMCs, sampled 15 days after the yellow fever booster vaccination. All receptors come from a man aged 18 to 35 who received the YFV17D yellow fever vaccine. Both conserved end residues are part of each CDR3. D genes are given only for firm matches. A clone size is listed for some rows: how often the clone was seen (once, few, many), or a class if it is expanded.

v_gene: TRBV7-2
j_gene: TRBJ2-3
d_gene: TRBD2
len: 16
abundance: few
CDR3aa: CASSLVGAGGTDTQYF
CDR3nt: TGTGCCAGCAGCTTAGTGGGAGCGGGGGGCACAGATACGCAGTATTTT

v_gene: TRBV7-2
j_gene: TRBJ1-2
d_gene: -
len: 16
abundance: few
CDR3aa: CASSLAHGGASYGYTF
CDR3nt: TGTGCCAGCAGCTTAGCTCATGGGGGGGCCTCCTATGGCTACACCTTC

v_gene: TRBV4-2
j_gene: TRBJ2-2
d_gene: -
len: 14
abundance: few
CDR3aa: CASSQEPNTGELFF
CDR3nt: TGTGCCAGCAGCCAAGAACCGAACACCGGGGAGCTGTTTTTT

v_gene: TRBV18
j_gene: TRBJ1-6
d_gene: TRBD1
len: 15
abundance: few
CDR3aa: CASSQGQVYNSPLHF
CDR3nt: TGTGCCAGCTCGCAAGGACAGGTCTATAATTCACCCCTCCACTTT

v_gene: TRBV4-3
j_gene: TRBJ1-3
d_gene: TRBD1
len: 20
abundance: -
CDR3aa: CASSQDRRQGAPVSGNTIYF
CDR3nt: TGCGCCAGCAGCCAAGATCGGAGACAGGGGGCGCCGGTCTCTGGAAACACCATATATTTT

v_gene: TRBV28
j_gene: TRBJ2-1
d_gene: TRBD2
len: 17
abundance: -
CDR3aa: CASSSPSGASSYNEQFF
CDR3nt: TGTGCCAGCAGTTCGCCTAGCGGGGCTAGCTCCTACAATGAGCAGTTCTTC

v_gene: TRBV6-2/TRBV6-3
j_gene: TRBJ1-4
d_gene: -
len: 15
abundance: few
CDR3aa: CASSYSVGTNEKLFF
CDR3nt: TGTGCCAGCAGTTACTCGGTGGGAACTAATGAAAAACTGTTTTTT

v_gene: TRBV12-3/TRBV12-4
j_gene: TRBJ1-1
d_gene: -
len: 15
abundance: -
CDR3aa: CASSLVGALGTEAFF
CDR3nt: TGTGCCAGCAGTCTCGTAGGGGCCCTGGGGACTGAAGCTTTCTTT

v_gene: TRBV5-1
j_gene: TRBJ2-5
d_gene: TRBD1
len: 14
abundance: -
CDR3aa: CASSSGTGRETQYF
CDR3nt: TGCGCCAGCAGCTCCGGGACAGGGCGAGAGACCCAGTACTTC

v_gene: TRBV2
j_gene: TRBJ2-1
d_gene: -
len: 12
abundance: few
CDR3aa: CASSAGRQEQFF
CDR3nt: TGTGCCAGCAGTGCTGGGAGACAGGAGCAGTTCTTC

v_gene: TRBV5-4
j_gene: TRBJ1-2
d_gene: TRBD1
len: 13
abundance: many
CDR3aa: CASSLTGPYGYTF
CDR3nt: TGTGCCAGCAGCCTGACAGGGCCCTATGGCTACACCTTC

v_gene: TRBV29-1
j_gene: TRBJ1-2
d_gene: -
len: 12
abundance: -
CDR3aa: CSVVSWDYGYTF
CDR3nt: TGCAGCGTTGTTAGTTGGGACTATGGCTACACCTTC

v_gene: TRBV20-1
j_gene: TRBJ2-5
d_gene: TRBD2
len: 13
abundance: -
CDR3aa: CSARLAGGETQYF
CDR3nt: TGCAGTGCTAGACTAGCGGGGGGAGAGACCCAGTACTTC

v_gene: TRBV7-6
j_gene: TRBJ2-6
d_gene: TRBD1
len: 19
abundance: -
CDR3aa: CASSPRSGTGAYGANVLTF
CDR3nt: TGTGCCAGCAGCCCCCGGTCCGGGACAGGGGCCTATGGGGCCAACGTCCTGACTTTC

v_gene: TRBV12-3/TRBV12-4
j_gene: TRBJ2-2
d_gene: -
len: 15
abundance: many
CDR3aa: CASSLSSGGTGELFF
CDR3nt: TGTGCCAGCAGTTTATCTTCCGGGGGCACCGGGGAGCTGTTTTTT

v_gene: TRBV27
j_gene: TRBJ1-1
d_gene: TRBD1
len: 13
abundance: few
CDR3aa: CASSLSGTGRAFF
CDR3nt: TGTGCCAGCAGTTTATCTGGGACAGGGAGAGCTTTCTTT

v_gene: TRBV3-1
j_gene: TRBJ2-2
d_gene: -
len: 14
abundance: many
CDR3aa: CASAEAANTGELFF
CDR3nt: TGTGCCAGCGCCGAGGCCGCGAACACCGGGGAGCTGTTTTTT